The 26 T cell receptor beta chains listed next were all sequenced from one sample in a study of shared clonotypes between healthy human individuals. Using immunoSEQ multiplex PCR, the repertoire was profiled, and TCRdb retains in-frame clones only, with some absent. The sample contains around 1.6 million clones, approximately 98% of which appear only once. Sequenced sample: naive CD4+ T cells sorted from blood. Subset defined: CD45RA+ positively selected. Receptors originate from a man aged 30-40 years in good health.

The J gene is TRBJ2-1, the V gene TRBV5-1; a weak D match, TRBD2 (6 bases). CDR1 and CDR2 (germline): SGHRS, YFSETQ. V dropped 4 bases and J dropped 2 bases, with 13 bases sitting between them. The length of the CDR3 is 15 residues. The CDR3 is CASSIAGLAYNEQFF. CDR3 nucleotide sequence: TGCGCCAGCAGCATCGCGGGATTGGCCTACAATGAGCAGTTCTTC. Filled out from reference TRBV5-1 and TRBJ2-1, the complete variable domain reads KAGVTQTPRYLIKTRGQQVTLSCSPISGHRSVSWYQQTPGQGLQFLFEYFSETQRNKGNFPGRFSGRQFSNSRSEMNVSTLELGDSALYLCASSIAGLAYNEQFFGPGTRLTVL.

The rearrangement links TRBV25-1 to TRBJ2-1; tentatively, D is TRBD2 (5 bases). The V end was cut by 4 bases, the J end by 6 bases, with 16 bases between. This CDR3 is 15 amino acids long. The germline V gene has CDR1 MGHDK and CDR2 SYGVNS. The CDR3 spells CASSGADIILNEQFF. The CDR3 DNA follows: TGTGCCAGCAGTGGAGCGGATATAATCCTCAATGAGCAGTTCTTC.

The chain combines TRBV6-1 with TRBJ1-5, with 7 positions matching TRBD1. Germline V gives CDR1 MNHNS, CDR2 SASEGT. After removal of 4 bases from V and 6 bases from J, the junction contained 6 bases not matched to a gene. The CDR3 has 14 residues. The DNA of the CDR3 is TGTGCCAGCAGTGGGTTGACAGGGTTTCAGCCCCAGCATTTT. Translation: CASSGLTGFQPQHF.

Turning to this clone: Other nucleotide sequences from this sample produce the same CDR3. The chain joins TRBV2 to TRBJ2-3, with 9 bases matching TRBD1. CDR1 SNHLY and CDR2 FYNNEI come from the germline V gene. V lost 4 bases and J lost 0; bases outside the gene matches: 2. This CDR3 comprises 15 residues. CDR3 sequence (DNA): TGTGCCAGCAGTGGGGACAGGGTTAGCACAGATACGCAGTATTTT. The encoded protein is CASSGDRVSTDTQYF. Using reference TRBV2 and TRBJ2-3 for the parts outside the CDR3, the full variable domain is EPEVTQTPSHQVTQMGQEVILRCVPISNHLYFYWYRQILGQKVEFLVSFYNNEISEKSEIFDDQFSVERPDGSNFTLKIRSTKLEDSAMYFCASSGDRVSTDTQYFGPGTRLTVL.

The table lists this clone with a count of one. The chain carries TRBV10-3 and TRBJ2-1; 7 bases line up with TRBD2. V was pared by 11 bases and J by 1 base, with 11 bases of the junction left unmatched. The CDR3 consists of 15 residues. The germline V gene has CDR1 ENHRY and CDR2 SYGVKD. The CDR3 coding sequence is TGTGCCTCTCGGCCTAGCGGAAAATCCTACAATGAGCAGTTCTTC. Its translation is CASRPSGKSYNEQFF.

On this clone itself: The same CDR3 also results from other DNA sequences found in this sample. The rearrangement links TRBV2 to TRBJ1-1, with TRBD1 identical over 10 bases. The CDR3 totals 13 residues. Germline CDR1 is SNHLY and CDR2 is FYNNEI. Trimming at V came to 7 bases and at J to 4 bases, leaving 3 bases not matched to a gene. The CDR3 DNA is TGTGCCAGCACAGGACAGGGGGTCACTGAAGCTTTCTTT. Amino acid sequence: CASTGQGVTEAFF.

The V call is TRBV9, the J call TRBJ2-7; perhaps TRBD1 as D (6 bases). Trimming removed 1 base at V and 5 bases at J, with 10 bases between. Per the germline V gene, CDR1 is SGDLS and CDR2 is YYNGEE. The CDR3 loop spans 13 amino acids. CDR3 residues: CASSVTGKDEQYF. The CDR3 nucleotides are TGTGCCAGCAGCGTAACAGGGAAAGACGAGCAGTACTTC.

This chain connects TRBV5-1 to TRBJ2-2, with a possible D match to TRBD1 (5 bases). CDR3 length equals 17 residues. V was cut by 4 bases and J by 5 bases, with 21 bases left in between. Germline-derived CDR1 and CDR2 are SGHRS and YFSETQ. CDR3 sequence: CASSQRTNQGVTGELFF. The CDR3 DNA sequence: TGCGCCAGCAGCCAAAGGACAAACCAAGGAGTAACCGGGGAGCTGTTTTTT. Full variable domain (outside the CDR3, taken from reference TRBV5-1 and TRBJ2-2): KAGVTQTPRYLIKTRGQQVTLSCSPISGHRSVSWYQQTPGQGLQFLFEYFSETQRNKGNFPGRFSGRQFSNSRSEMNVSTLELGDSALYLCASSQRTNQGVTGELFFGEGSRLTVL.

The chain has TRBV14 and TRBJ2-7, with D uncertain. CDR1 is SGHDN and CDR2 is FVKESK in the germline V gene. CDR3 length: 15 residues. V gave up 2 bases and J gave up 5 bases, with 16 bases separating them. CDR3 residues: CASSQRPTRENEQYF. For the CDR3, the DNA is TGTGCCAGCAGCCAACGTCCGACCCGCGAAAACGAGCAGTACTTC.

The chain uses TRBV7-2 and TRBJ2-5; tentatively, D is TRBD1 (6 bases). V lost 5 bases to trimming and J lost 4 bases, with 20 bases between them. The CDR3 is 16 residues long. CDR1 is SGHTA and CDR2 is FQGNSA in the germline V gene. DNA for the CDR3: TGTGCCAGCAGCCCAAATGGGGGCGGTTGGAGAGAGACCCAGTACTTC. Its translation: CASSPNGGGWRETQYF.

The V call is TRBV5-1, the J call TRBJ2-1; maybe TRBD2 (5 bases). Per the germline V gene, CDR1 is SGHRS and CDR2 is YFSETQ. This CDR3 spans 17 amino acids. V dropped 6 bases and J dropped 6 bases, with 25 bases sitting between them. CDR3 loop: CASMGGWTRGRSNEQFF. The CDR3 nucleotides read TGCGCCAGCATGGGTGGGTGGACTCGTGGGAGAAGCAATGAGCAGTTCTTC.

The rearrangement joins TRBV19 to TRBJ1-2, with D perhaps TRBD1 (5 bases). CDR3 length: 13 residues. Germline V gene data show CDR1 as LNHDA and CDR2 as SQIVND (reference sequence). V shed 6 bases and J shed 10 bases, with 18 bases lying between them. CDR3 sequence reads: CASSLGTEHLYTF. CDR3 DNA sequence: TGTGCCAGTAGCCTGGGGACTGAGCACCTCTACACCTTC.

On this clone: The identical CDR3 is also encoded by other nucleotide sequences in the sample. This chain joins TRBV5-1 and TRBJ2-1; the D gene is possibly TRBD1 (5 bases). This CDR3 region has 15 residues. The V gene's germline CDR1 is SGHRS and CDR2 YFSETQ. V dropped 0 bases and J dropped 0 bases, with 7 bases sitting between them. The CDR3 sequence is CASSLGQGSYNEQFF. The CDR3 nucleotides are TGCGCCAGCAGCTTGGGGCAGGGCTCCTACAATGAGCAGTTCTTC.

CDR3 DNA sequence: TGTGCCAGCAGCTTAGGATCAGTAGGCTACGAGCAGTACTTC. The encoded protein is CASSLGSVGYEQYF. V is TRBV7-9 and J is TRBJ2-7; unclear D gene. The CDR3 sequence is 14 residues long. The V and J ends lost 1 base and 3 bases respectively, with 10 bases between them. Germline CDR1 SEHNR, CDR2 FQNEAQ (reference sequence).

This clone was found once. The gene calls are TRBV5-5 and TRBJ2-7; either TRBD1 or TRBD2 may fit D (6 bases each). Germline CDR1 reads SGHKS; CDR2 reads YYEKEE (reference sequence). V lost 7 bases to trimming and J lost 2 bases, with 10 bases between them. The CDR3 is 12 residues long. The CDR3 bases are TGTGCCAGCGGGGGGCAGGCCTACGAGCAGTACTTC. This encodes CASGGQAYEQYF. Full variable domain (remainder filled in from reference TRBV5-5 and TRBJ2-7): DAGVTQSPTHLIKTRGQQVTLRCSPISGHKSVSWYQQVLGQGPQFIFQYYEKEERGRGNFPDRFSARQFPNYSSELNVNALLLGDSALYLCASGGQAYEQYFGPGTRLTVT.

In regard to this clone: Other DNA sequences in the sample encode the same CDR3. The V gene is TRBV5-1, the J gene TRBJ2-5; perhaps D is TRBD1 or TRBD2 (5 bases each). In germline, CDR1 is SGHRS, CDR2 YFSETQ. Deletions cut 4 bases from V and 1 base from J, with 8 bases between. The CDR3 is 13 residues long. The DNA for the CDR3 is TGCGCCAGCAGCCCCGGGGCCCAAGAGACCCAGTACTTC. This gives the protein CASSPGAQETQYF.

The V and J genes are TRBV7-2 and TRBJ2-7; the match to TRBD2 covers 10 bases. The CDR3 consists of 17 residues. After removal of 1 base from V and 0 bases from J, the junction contained 6 bases not matched to a gene. CDR1 SGHTA and CDR2 FQGNSA come from the germline V gene. The CDR3 DNA sequence: TGTGCCAGCAGCTTAGTGTCTTTAGCGGGAGGCTCCTACGAGCAGTACTTC. Encoded protein: CASSLVSLAGGSYEQYF.

The chain uses TRBV5-1 and TRBJ2-2; 11 bases are a match to TRBD2. Germline values: CDR1 SGHRS, CDR2 YFSETQ. The CDR3 contains 18 residues. Unmatched junction bases numbered 9, after V lost 1 base and J lost 4 bases. The CDR3 protein is CASSLSRVTSGSTGELFF. CDR3 in DNA: TGCGCCAGCAGCTTGTCTCGGGTAACTAGCGGGAGCACCGGGGAGCTGTTTTTT. The variable domain in full, with the rest retrieved from reference TRBV5-1 and TRBJ2-2, is KAGVTQTPRYLIKTRGQQVTLSCSPISGHRSVSWYQQTPGQGLQFLFEYFSETQRNKGNFPGRFSGRQFSNSRSEMNVSTLELGDSALYLCASSLSRVTSGSTGELFFGEGSRLTVL.

The chain links TRBV7-9 to TRBJ2-3; D is unresolved. With 1 base removed from V and 0 bases from J, the gap between germline ends came to 17 bases. Germline V gene sequence: CDR1 SEHNR, CDR2 FQNEAQ (reference sequence). The CDR3 is made up of 18 amino acids. CDR3 in DNA: TGTGCCAGCAGCTTAGGCCGGGTCGCCATGCATAGCACAGATACGCAGTATTTT. Translation gives CASSLGRVAMHSTDTQYF. The variable domain in full, completed from reference TRBV7-9 and TRBJ2-3, reads DTGVSQNPRHKITKRGQNVTFRCDPISEHNRLYWYRQTLGQGPEFLTYFQNEAQLEKSRLLSDRFSAERPKGSFSTLEIQRTEQGDSAMYLCASSLGRVAMHSTDTQYFGPGTRLTVL.

The chain joins TRBV7-3 to TRBJ2-5; no firm D call. Trimming left V 1 base short and J 5 bases short, with 2 bases between. The germline CDR1 and CDR2 sequences are SGHTA and FQGTGA. The CDR3 sequence is 11 residues long. The CDR3 sequence: CASSLKETQYF. CDR3 coding DNA: TGTGCCAGCAGCTTAAAGGAGACCCAGTACTTC. The full variable domain, completed using reference TRBV7-3 and TRBJ2-5, is GAGVSQTPSNKVTEKGKYVELRCDPISGHTALYWYRQSLGQGPEFLIYFQGTGAADDSGLPNDRFFAVRPEGSVSTLKIQRTERGDSAVYLCASSLKETQYFGPGTRLLVL.

Notes on this clone: This specimen includes other DNA sequences encoding the same CDR3. The chain joins TRBV18 to TRBJ2-1; possibly TRBD1 for D (5 bases). The CDR3 is made up of 15 amino acids. With 3 bases removed from V and 0 bases from J, the gap between germline ends came to 9 bases. Per the germline V gene, CDR1 is KGHSH and CDR2 is LQKENI. CDR3 sequence: CASSPDRSSYNEQFF. The CDR3 bases are TGTGCCAGCTCACCTGACAGAAGCTCCTACAATGAGCAGTTCTTC.

The rearrangement uses TRBV5-1 and TRBJ1-1; no firm D call. The germline CDR1 and CDR2 sequences are SGHRS and YFSETQ. This CDR3 is 12 amino acids long. V was pared by 4 bases and J by 4 bases, with 8 bases between. The CDR3 nucleotides are TGCGCCAGCAGCGCCGATCTCACTGAAGCTTTCTTT. The encoded protein is CASSADLTEAFF. Variable domain in full (rest from reference TRBV5-1 and TRBJ1-1): KAGVTQTPRYLIKTRGQQVTLSCSPISGHRSVSWYQQTPGQGLQFLFEYFSETQRNKGNFPGRFSGRQFSNSRSEMNVSTLELGDSALYLCASSADLTEAFFGQGTRLTVV.

This chain connects TRBV11-2 to TRBJ1-2; no firm D call. Germline V gives CDR1 SGHAT, CDR2 FQNNGV. Between the trimmed V and J ends, which lost 1 base and 3 bases, there was a span of 9 bases. The CDR3 consists of 14 residues. The CDR3, as DNA: TGTGCCAGCAGCTTAGGGGTACGTGACTATGGCTACACCTTC. Residues: CASSLGVRDYGYTF. Full variable domain (remainder filled in from reference TRBV11-2 and TRBJ1-2): EAGVAQSPRYKIIEKRQSVAFWCNPISGHATLYWYQQILGQGPKLLIQFQNNGVVDDSQLPKDRFSAERLKGVDSTLKIQPAKLEDSAVYLCASSLGVRDYGYTFGSGTRLTVV.

CDR3 in amino acids: CASRGPGTYEQYF. CDR3 DNA: TGTGCCAGCAGGGGGCCCGGGACCTACGAGCAGTACTTC. The rearrangement links TRBV6-1 to TRBJ2-7; D assignment may be TRBD1 or TRBD2 (5 bases each). Germline CDR1 reads MNHNS; CDR2 reads SASEGT. V was cut by 6 bases and J by 2 bases, with 11 bases left in between. The CDR3 loop spans 13 amino acids.

J is TRBJ2-3 and V is TRBV10-2; 8 bases are shared with TRBD2. V was pared by 4 bases and J by 1 base, with 7 bases of the junction left unmatched. Germline loops: CDR1 WSHSY, CDR2 SAAADI. The CDR3 is made up of 16 amino acids. This CDR3 is CASSALAGSGTDTQYF. As DNA, the CDR3 is TGCGCCAGCAGTGCCCTAGCGGGTAGCGGCACAGATACGCAGTATTTT.

The CDR3 spells CAWSLRGEQPQHF. In DNA form, the CDR3 reads TGTGCCTGGAGCCTCAGGGGGGAACAGCCCCAGCATTTT. The rearrangement joins TRBV30 to TRBJ1-5, with 7 bases identical to TRBD1. Germline CDR1 reads GTSNPN; CDR2 reads SVGIG (reference sequence). This CDR3 comprises 13 residues. V shed 3 bases and J 7 bases; nucleotides not matched to a gene: 6.